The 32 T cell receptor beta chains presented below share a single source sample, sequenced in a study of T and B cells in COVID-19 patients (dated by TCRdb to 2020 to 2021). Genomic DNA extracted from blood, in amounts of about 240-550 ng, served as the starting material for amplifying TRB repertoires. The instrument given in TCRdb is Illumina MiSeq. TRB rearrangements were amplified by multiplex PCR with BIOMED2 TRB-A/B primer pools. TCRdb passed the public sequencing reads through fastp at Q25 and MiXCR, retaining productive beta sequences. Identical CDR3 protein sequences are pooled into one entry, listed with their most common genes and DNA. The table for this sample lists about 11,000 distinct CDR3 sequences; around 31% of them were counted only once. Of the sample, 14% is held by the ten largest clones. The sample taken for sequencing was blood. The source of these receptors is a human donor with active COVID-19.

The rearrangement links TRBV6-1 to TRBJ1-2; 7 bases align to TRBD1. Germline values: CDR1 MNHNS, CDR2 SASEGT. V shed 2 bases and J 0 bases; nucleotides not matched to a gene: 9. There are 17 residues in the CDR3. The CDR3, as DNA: TGTGCCAGCAGTGAATTGACAGGGAGTTGGGCTAACTATGGCTACACCTTC. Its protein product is CASSELTGSWANYGYTF.

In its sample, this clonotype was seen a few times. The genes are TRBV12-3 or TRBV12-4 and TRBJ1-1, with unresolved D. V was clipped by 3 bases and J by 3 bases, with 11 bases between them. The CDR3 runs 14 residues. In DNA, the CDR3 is TGTGCCAGCAGTTTGCAGCTCCTGGACACTGAAGCTTTCTTT. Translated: CASSLQLLDTEAFF.

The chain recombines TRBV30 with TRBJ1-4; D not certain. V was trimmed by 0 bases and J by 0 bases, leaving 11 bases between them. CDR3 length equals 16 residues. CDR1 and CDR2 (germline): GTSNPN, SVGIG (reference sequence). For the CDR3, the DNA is TGTGCCTGGAGTGTACCCCTGCTTGCAACTAATGAAAAACTGTTTTTT. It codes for CAWSVPLLATNEKLFF.

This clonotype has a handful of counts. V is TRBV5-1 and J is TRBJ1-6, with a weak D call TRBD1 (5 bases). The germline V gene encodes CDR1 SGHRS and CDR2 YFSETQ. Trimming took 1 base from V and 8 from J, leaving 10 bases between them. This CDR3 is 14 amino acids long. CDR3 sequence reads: CASSLTGRDSPLHF. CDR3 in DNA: TGCGCCAGCAGCTTGACAGGCCGGGATTCACCCCTCCACTTT.

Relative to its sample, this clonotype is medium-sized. The CDR3 nucleotides read TGTGCCAGTAGGCCGACAGGGGACAATCAGCCCCAGCATTTT. This sequence encodes CASRPTGDNQPQHF. The chain has TRBV19 and TRBJ1-5; 8 nucleotides agree with TRBD1. The trim removed 6 bases at V and 3 bases at J, leaving 4 bases unmatched. The CDR3 is 14 residues long. The germline V gene encodes CDR1 LNHDA and CDR2 SQIVND (reference sequence).

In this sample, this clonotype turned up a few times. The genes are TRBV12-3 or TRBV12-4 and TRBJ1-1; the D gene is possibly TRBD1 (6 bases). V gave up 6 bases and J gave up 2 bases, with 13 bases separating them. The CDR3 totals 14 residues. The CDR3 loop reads CASSFLDRNTEAFF. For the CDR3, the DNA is TGTGCCAGCAGCTTCTTGGACAGAAACACTGAAGCTTTCTTT.

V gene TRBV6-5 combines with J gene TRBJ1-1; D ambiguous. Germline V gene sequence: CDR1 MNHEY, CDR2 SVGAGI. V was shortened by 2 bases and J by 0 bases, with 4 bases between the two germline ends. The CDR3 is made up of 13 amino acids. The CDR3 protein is CASSYTLNTEAFF. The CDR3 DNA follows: TGTGCCAGCAGTTACACATTGAACACTGAAGCTTTCTTT.

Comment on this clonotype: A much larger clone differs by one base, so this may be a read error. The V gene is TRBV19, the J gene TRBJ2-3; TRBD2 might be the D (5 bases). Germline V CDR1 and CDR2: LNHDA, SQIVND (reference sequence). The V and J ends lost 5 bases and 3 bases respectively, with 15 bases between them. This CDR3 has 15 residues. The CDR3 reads CASSYRPGSTDTQYF. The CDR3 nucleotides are TGTGCCAGTAGTTACCGGCCGGGGAGTACAGATACGCAGTATTTT.

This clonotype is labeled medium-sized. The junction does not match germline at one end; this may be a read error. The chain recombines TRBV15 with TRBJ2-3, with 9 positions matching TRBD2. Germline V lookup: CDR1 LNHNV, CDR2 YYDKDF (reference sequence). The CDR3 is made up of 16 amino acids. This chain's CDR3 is CATSREGLAIKDTQYF. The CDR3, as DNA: TGTGCCACCAGTAGAGAAGGACTAGCGATAAAAGATACGCAGTATTTT.

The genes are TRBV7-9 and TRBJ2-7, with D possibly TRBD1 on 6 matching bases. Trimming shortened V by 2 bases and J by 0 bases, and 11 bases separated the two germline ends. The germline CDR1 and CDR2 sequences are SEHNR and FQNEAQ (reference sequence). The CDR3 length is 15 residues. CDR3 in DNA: TGTGCCAGCAGCTTAACAGGGCTACTCTCCTACGAGCAGTACTTC. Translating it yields CASSLTGLLSYEQYF.

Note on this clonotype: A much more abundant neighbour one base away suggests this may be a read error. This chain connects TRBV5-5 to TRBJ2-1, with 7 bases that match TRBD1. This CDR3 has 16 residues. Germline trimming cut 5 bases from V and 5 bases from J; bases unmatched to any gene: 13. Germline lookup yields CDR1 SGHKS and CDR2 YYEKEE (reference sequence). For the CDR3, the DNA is TGTGCCAGCAGAGGTAAACAGACAGGGATTAACAATGAGCAGTTCTTC. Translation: CASRGKQTGINNEQFF.

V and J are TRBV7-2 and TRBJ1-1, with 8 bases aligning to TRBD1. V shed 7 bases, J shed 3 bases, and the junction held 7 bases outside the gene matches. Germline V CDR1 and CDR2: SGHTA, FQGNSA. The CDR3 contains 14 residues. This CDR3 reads CASNPTGVYTEAFF. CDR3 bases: TGTGCCAGCAACCCGACAGGGGTCTACACTGAAGCTTTCTTT.

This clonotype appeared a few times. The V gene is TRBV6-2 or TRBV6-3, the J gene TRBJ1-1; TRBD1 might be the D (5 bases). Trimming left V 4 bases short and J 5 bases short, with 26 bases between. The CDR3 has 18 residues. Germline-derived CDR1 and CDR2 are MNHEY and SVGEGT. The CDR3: CASSSLTMSGAGGTEAFF. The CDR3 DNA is TGTGCCAGCAGTTCCTTAACCATGTCCGGGGCCGGCGGGACTGAAGCTTTCTTT.

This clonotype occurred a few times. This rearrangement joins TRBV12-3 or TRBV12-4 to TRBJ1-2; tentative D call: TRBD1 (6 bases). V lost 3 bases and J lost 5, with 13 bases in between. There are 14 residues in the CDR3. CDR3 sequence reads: CASSLGGPGYGYTF. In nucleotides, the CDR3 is TGTGCCAGCAGTTTGGGGGGGCCTGGGTATGGCTACACCTTC.

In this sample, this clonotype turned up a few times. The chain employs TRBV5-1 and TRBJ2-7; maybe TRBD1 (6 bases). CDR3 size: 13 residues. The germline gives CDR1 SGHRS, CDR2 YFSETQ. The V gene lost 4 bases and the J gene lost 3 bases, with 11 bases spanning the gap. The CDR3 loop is CASSPGENYEQYF. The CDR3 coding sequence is TGCGCCAGCAGCCCAGGGGAAAACTACGAGCAGTACTTC. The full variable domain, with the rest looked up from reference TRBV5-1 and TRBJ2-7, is KAGVTQTPRYLIKTRGQQVTLSCSPISGHRSVSWYQQTPGQGLQFLFEYFSETQRNKGNFPGRFSGRQFSNSRSEMNVSTLELGDSALYLCASSPGENYEQYFGPGTRLTVT.

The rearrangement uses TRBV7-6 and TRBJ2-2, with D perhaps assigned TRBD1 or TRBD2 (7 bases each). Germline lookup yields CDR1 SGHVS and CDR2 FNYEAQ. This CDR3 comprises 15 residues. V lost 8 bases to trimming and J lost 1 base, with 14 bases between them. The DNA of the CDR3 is TGTGCCAGCCAGGGGGGACTAATGAACACCGGGGAGCTGTTTTTT. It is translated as CASQGGLMNTGELFF.

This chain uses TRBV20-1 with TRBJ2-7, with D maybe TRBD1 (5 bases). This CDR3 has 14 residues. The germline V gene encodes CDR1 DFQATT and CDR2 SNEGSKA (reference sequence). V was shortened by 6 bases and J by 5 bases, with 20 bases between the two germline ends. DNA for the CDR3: TGCAGTGCCAGGATTCCCCTTCTAGGGGACGAGCAGTACTTC. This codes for CSARIPLLGDEQYF.

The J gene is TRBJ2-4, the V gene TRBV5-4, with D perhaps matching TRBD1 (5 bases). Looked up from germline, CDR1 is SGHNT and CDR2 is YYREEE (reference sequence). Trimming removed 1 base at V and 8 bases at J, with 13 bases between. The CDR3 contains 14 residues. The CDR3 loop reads CASSLKTARDIQYF. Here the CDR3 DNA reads TGTGCCAGCAGCTTGAAGACAGCTAGAGACATTCAGTACTTC.

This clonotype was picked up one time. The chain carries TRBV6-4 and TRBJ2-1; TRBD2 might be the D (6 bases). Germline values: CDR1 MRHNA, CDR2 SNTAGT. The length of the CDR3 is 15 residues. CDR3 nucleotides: TGTGTTAGCAGTAAGGGACTGAGCAAGGGGAATGAGCAGTTCTTC. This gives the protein CVSSKGLSKGNEQFF.

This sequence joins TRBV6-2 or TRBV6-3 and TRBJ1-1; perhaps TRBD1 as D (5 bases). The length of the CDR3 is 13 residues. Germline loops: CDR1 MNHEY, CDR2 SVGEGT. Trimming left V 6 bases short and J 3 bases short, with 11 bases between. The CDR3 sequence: CASRDSGDTEAFF. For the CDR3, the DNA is TGTGCCAGCAGAGATTCGGGGGACACTGAAGCTTTCTTT.

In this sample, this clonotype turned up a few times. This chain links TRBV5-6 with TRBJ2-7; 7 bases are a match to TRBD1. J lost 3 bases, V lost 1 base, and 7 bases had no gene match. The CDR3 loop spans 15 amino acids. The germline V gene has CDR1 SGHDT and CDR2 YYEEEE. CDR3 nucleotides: TGTGCCAGCAGCTTGAGGGGGCAGGGCTTCTACGAGCAGTACTTC. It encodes CASSLRGQGFYEQYF.

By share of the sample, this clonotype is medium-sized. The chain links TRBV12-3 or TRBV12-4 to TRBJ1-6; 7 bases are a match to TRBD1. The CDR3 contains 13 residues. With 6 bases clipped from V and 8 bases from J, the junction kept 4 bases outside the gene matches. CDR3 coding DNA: TGTGCCAGCAGCCGGGACAGCTATTCACCCCTCCACTTT. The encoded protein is CASSRDSYSPLHF.

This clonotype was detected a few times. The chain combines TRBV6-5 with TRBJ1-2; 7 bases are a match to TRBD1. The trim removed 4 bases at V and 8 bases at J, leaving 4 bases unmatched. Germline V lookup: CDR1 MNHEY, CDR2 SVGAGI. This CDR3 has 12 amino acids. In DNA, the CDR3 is TGTGCCAGCAGTTCCACAGGGGTGGGCTACACCTTC. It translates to CASSSTGVGYTF.

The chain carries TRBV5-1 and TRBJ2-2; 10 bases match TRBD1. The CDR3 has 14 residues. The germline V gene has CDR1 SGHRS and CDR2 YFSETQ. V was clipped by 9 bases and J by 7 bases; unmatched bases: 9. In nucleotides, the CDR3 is TGCGCCACAACGACAGGGGGCCGTATCGGGGAGCTGTTTTTT. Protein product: CATTTGGRIGELFF.

The CDR3 DNA is TGTGCCAGCAGTTCCGTTCACCATGAGCAGTTCTTC. It yields the protein CASSSVHHEQFF. This chain uses TRBV28 with TRBJ2-1; D gene ambiguous. CDR1 MDHEN and CDR2 SYDVKM come from the germline V gene. With 4 bases removed from V and 8 bases from J, the gap between germline ends came to 9 bases. CDR3 length: 12 amino acids.

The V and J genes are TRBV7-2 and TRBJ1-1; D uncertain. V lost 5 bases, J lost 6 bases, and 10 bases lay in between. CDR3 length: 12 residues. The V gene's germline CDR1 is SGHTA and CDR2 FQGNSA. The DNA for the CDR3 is TGTGCCAGCAGCCCTGTTGGGGCTGAAGCTTTCTTT. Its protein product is CASSPVGAEAFF.

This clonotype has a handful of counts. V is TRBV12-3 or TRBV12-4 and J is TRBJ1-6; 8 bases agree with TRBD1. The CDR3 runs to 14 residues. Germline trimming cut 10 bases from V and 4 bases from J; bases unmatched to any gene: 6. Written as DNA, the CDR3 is TGTGCCACTCAGGGGGCGGGATATAATTCACCCCTCCACTTT. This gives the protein CATQGAGYNSPLHF.

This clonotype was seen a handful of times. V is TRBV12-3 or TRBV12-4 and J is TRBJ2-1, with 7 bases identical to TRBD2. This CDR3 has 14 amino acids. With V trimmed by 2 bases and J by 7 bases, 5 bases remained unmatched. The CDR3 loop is CASSLLLATNEQFF. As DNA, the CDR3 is TGTGCCAGCAGTTTATTACTAGCGACGAATGAGCAGTTCTTC.

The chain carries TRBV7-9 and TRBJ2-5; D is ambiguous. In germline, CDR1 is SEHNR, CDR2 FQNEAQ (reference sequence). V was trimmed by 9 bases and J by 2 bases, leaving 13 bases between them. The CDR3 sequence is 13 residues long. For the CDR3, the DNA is TGTGCCAGTTCGACTGCCACACAAGAGACCCAGTACTTC. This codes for CASSTATQETQYF.

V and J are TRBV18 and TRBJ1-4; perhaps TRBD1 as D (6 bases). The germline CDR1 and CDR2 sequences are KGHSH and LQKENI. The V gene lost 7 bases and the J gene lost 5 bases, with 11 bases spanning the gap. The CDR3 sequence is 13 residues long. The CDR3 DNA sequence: TGTGCCAGCTTCAGGGGCCGCAATGAAAAACTGTTTTTT. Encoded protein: CASFRGRNEKLFF.

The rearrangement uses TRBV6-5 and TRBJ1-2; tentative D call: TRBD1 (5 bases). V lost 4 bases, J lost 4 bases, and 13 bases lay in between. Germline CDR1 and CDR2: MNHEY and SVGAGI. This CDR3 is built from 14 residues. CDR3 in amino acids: CASSSRGSVYGYTF. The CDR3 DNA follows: TGTGCCAGCAGTTCCCGGGGGTCCGTCTATGGCTACACCTTC.

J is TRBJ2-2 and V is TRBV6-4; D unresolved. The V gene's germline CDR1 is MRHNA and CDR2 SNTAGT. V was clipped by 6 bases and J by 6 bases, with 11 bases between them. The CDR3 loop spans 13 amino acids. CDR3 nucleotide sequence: TGTGCCAGCAGCCAGGTCCGAGCCGGGGAGCTGTTTTTT. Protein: CASSQVRAGELFF.